This T cell receptor beta chain was sequenced during a study of cytomegalovirus exposure and HLA in healthy donors. Whole-study context: Per a later analysis, the approximately 600 first-cohort and approximately 120 validation repertoires shared one platform.

In regard to this clone: Antigen: not known.

Findings of the study overall: There were around 160 TCR beta chains listed as cytomegalovirus-associated. In vitro data verified a few CMV-associated chains as specific for CMV antigens. The TCR clusters that emerged in the first cohort tended, a later analysis found, to co-occur in the 95 to 150 validation repertoires.

Generated by immunoSEQ multiplex PCR, the TCRdb table keeps only in-frame clones and is missing some. The sample records more than 250,000 clones, roughly 87% being singletons. Germline CDR1 SGHTA, CDR2 FQGNSA. Trimming shortened V by 1 base and J by 3 bases, and 8 bases separated the two germline ends. The CDR3 contains 14 residues. The sequence was obtained from a woman in her twenties or thirties in good health and CMV-seropositive. This chain links TRBV7-2 with TRBJ2-3; no definite D call. The specimen sequenced was PBMCs. The CDR3 region is CASSLDVSTDTQYF. The CDR3 nucleotides read TGTGCCAGCAGCTTAGATGTCTCTACAGATACGCAGTATTTT. Full variable domain (remainder filled in from reference TRBV7-2 and TRBJ2-3): GAGVSQSPSNKVTEKGKDVELRCDPISGHTALYWYRQSLGQGLEFLIYFQGNSAPDKSGLPSDRFSAERTGGSVSTLTIQRTQQEDSAVYLCASSLDVSTDTQYFGPGTRLTVL.